A selection of T cell receptor beta chains follows, all from one sample in a study of cytomegalovirus exposure and HLA in healthy donors. Method: immunoSEQ multiplex PCR; TCRdb's copy keeps in-frame clones and lacks some. This sample has about 140,000 clones, with approximately 70% found just once. The specimen was PBMCs. All receptors derive from a woman aged 55 to 70 in good health and CMV-seronegative. The CDR3 runs from the conserved cysteine through the conserved F or W. Each record gives: D gene, V gene, clone size, J gene, CDR3 protein, CDR3 DNA. A D gene is named only where the DNA matches it firmly. Size values are once, few and many counts, or a class for expanded clones, and some rows have none.

>-|TRBV7-9|-|TRBJ2-5
CASSQMAETQYF
TGTGCCAGCAGCCAGATGGCAGAGACCCAGTACTTC
>-|TRBV5-1|few|TRBJ2-7
CASSLDAHSYEQYF
TGCGCCAGCAGCTTGGACGCGCACTCCTACGAGCAGTACTTC
>TRBD2|TRBV19|-|TRBJ2-5
CASSIGGGNQQETQYF
TGTGCCAGTAGTATAGGCGGGGGGAACCAGCAAGAGACCCAGTACTTC
>-|TRBV5-1|-|TRBJ2-3
CASKEGSIGNTDTQYF
TGCGCCAGCAAGGAGGGAAGCATTGGTAATACAGATACGCAGTATTTT
>TRBD2|TRBV2|-|TRBJ2-7
CASTERPSGYEQYF
TGTGCCAGCACCGAGCGGCCTAGCGGTTACGAGCAGTACTTC
>-|TRBV7-3|-|TRBJ2-6
CASSLAGTSSGANVLTF
TGTGCCAGCAGCTTAGCAGGGACATCCTCTGGGGCCAACGTCCTGACTTTC
>TRBD2|TRBV6-1|-|TRBJ2-1
CASSPSGSGEQFF
TGTGCCAGCAGTCCTAGCGGGAGCGGTGAGCAGTTCTTC
>-|TRBV10-3|-|TRBJ1-2
CAISVDSPYGYTF
TGTGCCATCAGTGTGGACAGCCCCTATGGCTACACCTTC
>-|TRBV6-1|-|TRBJ1-5
CASSANSNQPQHF
TGTGCCAGCAGTGCTAATAGCAATCAGCCCCAGCATTTT
>-|TRBV9|few|TRBJ2-2
CASSVARAGELFF
TGTGCCAGCAGCGTAGCCCGTGCCGGGGAGCTGTTTTTT